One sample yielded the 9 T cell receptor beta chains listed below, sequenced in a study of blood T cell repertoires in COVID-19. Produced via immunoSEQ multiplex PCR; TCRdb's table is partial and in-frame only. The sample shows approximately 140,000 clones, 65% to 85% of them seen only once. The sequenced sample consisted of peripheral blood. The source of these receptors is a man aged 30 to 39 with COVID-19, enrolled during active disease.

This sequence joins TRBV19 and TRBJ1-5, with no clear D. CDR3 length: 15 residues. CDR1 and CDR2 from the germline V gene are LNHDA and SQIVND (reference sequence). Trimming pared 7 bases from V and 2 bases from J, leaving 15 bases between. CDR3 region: CASNGGLMGNQPQHF. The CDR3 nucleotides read TGTGCCAGTAACGGCGGTCTAATGGGCAATCAGCCCCAGCATTTT.

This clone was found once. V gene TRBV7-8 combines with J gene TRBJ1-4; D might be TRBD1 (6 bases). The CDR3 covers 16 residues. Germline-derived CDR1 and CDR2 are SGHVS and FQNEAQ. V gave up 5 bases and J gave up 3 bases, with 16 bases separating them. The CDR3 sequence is CASSPRPRGPNEKLFF. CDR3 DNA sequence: TGTGCCAGCAGCCCCCGACCCAGGGGCCCTAATGAAAAACTGTTTTTT.

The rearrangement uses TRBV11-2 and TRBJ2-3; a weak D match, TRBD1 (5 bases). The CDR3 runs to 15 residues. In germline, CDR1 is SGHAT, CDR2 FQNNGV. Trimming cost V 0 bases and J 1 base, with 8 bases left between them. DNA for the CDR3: TGTGCCAGCAGCTTAGACAGGGCAGGCACAGATACGCAGTATTTT. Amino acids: CASSLDRAGTDTQYF.

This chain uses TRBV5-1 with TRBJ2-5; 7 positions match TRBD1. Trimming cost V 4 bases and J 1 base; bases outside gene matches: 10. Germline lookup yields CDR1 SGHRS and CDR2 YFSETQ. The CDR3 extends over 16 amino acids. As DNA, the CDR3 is TGCGCCAGCAGCCCGGGCCCGGGACAGATCCAAGAGACCCAGTACTTC. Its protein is CASSPGPGQIQETQYF.

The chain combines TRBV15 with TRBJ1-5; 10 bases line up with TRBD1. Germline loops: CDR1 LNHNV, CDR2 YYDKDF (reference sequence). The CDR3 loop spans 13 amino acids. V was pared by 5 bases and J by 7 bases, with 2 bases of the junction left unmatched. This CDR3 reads CATSRQGAQPQHF. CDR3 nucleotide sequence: TGTGCCACCAGCCGACAGGGGGCACAGCCCCAGCATTTT.

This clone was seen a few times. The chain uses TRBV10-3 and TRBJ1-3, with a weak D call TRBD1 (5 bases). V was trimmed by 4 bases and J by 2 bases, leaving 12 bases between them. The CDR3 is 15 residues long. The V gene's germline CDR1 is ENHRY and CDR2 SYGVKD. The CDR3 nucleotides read TGTGCCATCAGTGGCCAGGGCTCACCTGGAAACACCATATATTTT. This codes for CAISGQGSPGNTIYF.

The CDR3 DNA reads as TGTGCCAGCAGTCTCCGGGACAACTCCTACGAGCAGTACTTC. Its protein product is CASSLRDNSYEQYF. The V gene is TRBV28, the J gene TRBJ2-7; D possibly corresponds to TRBD1 (6 bases). The germline gives CDR1 MDHEN, CDR2 SYDVKM. The CDR3 runs to 14 residues. V was cut by 5 bases and J by 0 bases, with 11 bases left in between.

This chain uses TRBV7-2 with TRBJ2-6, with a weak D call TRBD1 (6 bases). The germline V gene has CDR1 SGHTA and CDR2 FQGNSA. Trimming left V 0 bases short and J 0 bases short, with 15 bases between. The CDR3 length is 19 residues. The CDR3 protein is CASSLAEQGRLSGANVLTF. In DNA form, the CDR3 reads TGTGCCAGCAGCTTAGCGGAACAGGGTCGCCTCTCTGGGGCCAACGTCCTGACTTTC.

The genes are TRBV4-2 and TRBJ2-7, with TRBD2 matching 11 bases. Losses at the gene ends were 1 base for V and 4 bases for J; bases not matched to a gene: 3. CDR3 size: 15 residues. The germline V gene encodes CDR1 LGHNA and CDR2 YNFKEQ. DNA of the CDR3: TGTGCCAGCAGCCAAGCCGGGACTAGCGGATACGAGCAGTACTTC. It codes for CASSQAGTSGYEQYF.